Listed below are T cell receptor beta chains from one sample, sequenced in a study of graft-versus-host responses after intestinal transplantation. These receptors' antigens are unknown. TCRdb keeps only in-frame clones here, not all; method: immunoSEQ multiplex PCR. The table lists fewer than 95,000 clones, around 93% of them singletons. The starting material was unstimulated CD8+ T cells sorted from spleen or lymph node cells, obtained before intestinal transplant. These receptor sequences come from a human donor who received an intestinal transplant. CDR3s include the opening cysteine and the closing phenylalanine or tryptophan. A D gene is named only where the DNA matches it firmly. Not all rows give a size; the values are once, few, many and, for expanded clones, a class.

CDR3 protein: CASADGSGTGTGPSYEQYF; CDR3 DNA: TGTGCTAGTGCCGATGGTTCTGGGACCGGGACAGGGCCTTCCTACGAGCAGTACTTC; clone size: .; D gene: TRBD1; J gene: TRBJ2-7; V gene: TRBV12-5
CDR3 protein: CASSPTTSGPTINTGELFF; CDR3 DNA: TGTGCCAGCAGCCCGACGACTAGCGGCCCCACTATCAACACCGGGGAGCTGTTTTTT; clone size: .; D gene: TRBD2; J gene: TRBJ2-2; V gene: TRBV11-2
CDR3 protein: CASSPGQDIYNEQFF; CDR3 DNA: TGTGCCAGCAGCCCGGGACAGGATATTTACAATGAGCAGTTCTTC; clone size: .; D gene: TRBD1; J gene: TRBJ2-1; V gene: TRBV13
CDR3 protein: CASSQSPGGHTEAFF; CDR3 DNA: TGCGCCAGCAGCCAGTCCCCCGGGGGGCACACTGAAGCTTTCTTT; clone size: .; D gene: .; J gene: TRBJ1-1; V gene: TRBV4-3
CDR3 protein: CASSDYGTVPYEQYF; CDR3 DNA: TGTGCCAGCAGTGATTATGGGACAGTTCCCTACGAGCAGTACTTC; clone size: .; D gene: TRBD1; J gene: TRBJ2-7; V gene: TRBV6-1
CDR3 protein: CASSQDSAAGYTF; CDR3 DNA: TGTGCCAGCAGCCAGGACTCCGCGGCGGGCTACACCTTC; clone size: .; D gene: .; J gene: TRBJ1-2; V gene: TRBV5-5
CDR3 protein: CASSPQGWDGYTF; CDR3 DNA: TGTGCCAGCAGTCCTCAGGGTTGGGATGGCTACACCTTC; clone size: .; D gene: .; J gene: TRBJ1-2; V gene: TRBV27
CDR3 protein: CASSPSGGPYEQYF; CDR3 DNA: TGTGCCAGCAGCCCTAGCGGGGGGCCTTACGAGCAGTACTTC; clone size: .; D gene: TRBD2; J gene: TRBJ2-7; V gene: TRBV7-9
CDR3 protein: CASNLDSRYGYTF; CDR3 DNA: TGTGCCAGCAACTTAGACAGTCGGTATGGCTACACCTTC; clone size: few; D gene: .; J gene: TRBJ1-2; V gene: TRBV6-6
CDR3 protein: CASTSGRTQAEQFF; CDR3 DNA: TGTGCTTCTACCTCTGGCAGGACACAAGCCGAGCAGTTCTTC; clone size: .; D gene: .; J gene: TRBJ2-1; V gene: TRBV27
CDR3 protein: CASSNLQGQPQHF; CDR3 DNA: TGTGCCAGTAGTAACCTACAGGGTCAGCCCCAGCATTTT; clone size: once; D gene: .; J gene: TRBJ1-5; V gene: TRBV19
CDR3 protein: CASSFVGGTYEQYF; CDR3 DNA: TGTGCCAGCAGTTTTGTGGGAGGGACCTACGAGCAGTACTTC; clone size: .; D gene: TRBD2; J gene: TRBJ2-7; V gene: TRBV27
CDR3 protein: CASRGGGSVSYEQYF; CDR3 DNA: TGCGCCAGCAGAGGGGGGGGCTCGGTGTCCTACGAGCAGTACTTC; clone size: .; D gene: .; J gene: TRBJ2-7; V gene: TRBV10-1
CDR3 protein: CASSSGQNTEAFF; CDR3 DNA: TGTGCCAGCAGTTCGGGACAGAACACTGAAGCTTTCTTT; clone size: .; D gene: .; J gene: TRBJ1-1; V gene: TRBV27
CDR3 protein: CASSVGGGADNEQFF; CDR3 DNA: TGTGCCAGCAGCGTAGGCGGGGGGGCGGACAATGAGCAGTTCTTC; clone size: .; D gene: TRBD2; J gene: TRBJ2-1; V gene: TRBV9
CDR3 protein: CASSPIQGAGKLFF; CDR3 DNA: TGTGCCAGCAGTCCTATACAGGGGGCTGGAAAACTGTTTTTT; clone size: .; D gene: TRBD1; J gene: TRBJ1-4; V gene: TRBV6-5
CDR3 protein: CASSFDPGISYEQYF; CDR3 DNA: TGTGCCAGCAGCTTCGACCCGGGAATAAGTTACGAGCAGTACTTC; clone size: .; D gene: .; J gene: TRBJ2-7; V gene: TRBV7-2
CDR3 protein: CAISVDRGRNTGELFF; CDR3 DNA: TGTGCCATCAGTGTTGACAGGGGGCGAAACACCGGGGAGCTGTTTTTT; clone size: .; D gene: TRBD1; J gene: TRBJ2-2; V gene: TRBV10-3
CDR3 protein: CASSQEQGEGQETQYF; CDR3 DNA: TGCGCCAGCAGCCAAGAACAGGGGGAGGGCCAAGAGACCCAGTACTTC; clone size: once; D gene: .; J gene: TRBJ2-5; V gene: TRBV4-3
CDR3 protein: CASSPTLLGGEQYF; CDR3 DNA: TGCGCCAGCAGCCCGACCCTACTAGGGGGCGAGCAGTACTTC; clone size: .; D gene: .; J gene: TRBJ2-7; V gene: TRBV4-3
CDR3 protein: CASSRDRFNSPLHF; CDR3 DNA: TGTGCCAGCAGTCGGGACAGGTTCAATTCACCCCTCCACTTT; clone size: .; D gene: TRBD1; J gene: TRBJ1-6; V gene: TRBV27
CDR3 protein: CASSFYRETEAFF; CDR3 DNA: TGCGCCAGCAGCTTCTATAGGGAGACTGAAGCTTTCTTT; clone size: .; D gene: .; J gene: TRBJ1-1; V gene: TRBV4-1
CDR3 protein: CASSLLGGGSDTQYF; CDR3 DNA: TGTGCCAGCAGCTTACTCGGGGGGGGCTCTGATACGCAGTATTTT; clone size: .; D gene: TRBD2; J gene: TRBJ2-3; V gene: TRBV7-2
CDR3 protein: CASSNDRQETQYF; CDR3 DNA: TGTGCCAGCAGCAATGACAGGCAAGAGACCCAGTACTTC; clone size: .; D gene: .; J gene: TRBJ2-5; V gene: TRBV7-9
CDR3 protein: CASSWGGTGDNYGYTF; CDR3 DNA: TGTGCCAGCAGCTGGGGCGGGACAGGGGATAACTATGGCTACACCTTC; clone size: .; D gene: TRBD1; J gene: TRBJ1-2; V gene: TRBV5-8
CDR3 protein: CASSSGGGETQYF; CDR3 DNA: TGTGCCAGCAGTTCAGGGGGCGGGGAGACCCAGTACTTC; clone size: .; D gene: TRBD1; J gene: TRBJ2-5; V gene: TRBV27
CDR3 protein: CASSQENQGLNTEAFF; CDR3 DNA: TGCGCCAGCAGCCAAGAGAACCAGGGGCTGAACACTGAAGCTTTCTTT; clone size: once; D gene: .; J gene: TRBJ1-1; V gene: TRBV4-1
CDR3 protein: CSVAETGSTDTQYF; CDR3 DNA: TGCAGCGTTGCAGAGACAGGGAGCACAGATACGCAGTATTTT; clone size: .; D gene: TRBD1; J gene: TRBJ2-3; V gene: TRBV29-1
CDR3 protein: CASTSSWTGANYGYTF; CDR3 DNA: TGTGCCAGCACCAGTAGTTGGACAGGGGCTAACTATGGCTACACCTTC; clone size: .; D gene: TRBD1; J gene: TRBJ1-2; V gene: TRBV7-9
CDR3 protein: CASSFGGEGGYTF; CDR3 DNA: TGTGCCAGCAGTTTCGGGGGTGAGGGAGGCTACACCTTC; clone size: .; D gene: .; J gene: TRBJ1-2; V gene: TRBV27
CDR3 protein: CASRSFLEQFF; CDR3 DNA: TGTGCCAGCAGGAGTTTTTTGGAGCAGTTCTTC; clone size: .; D gene: .; J gene: TRBJ2-1; V gene: TRBV2
CDR3 protein: CASSKGRSNEKLFF; CDR3 DNA: TGTGCCAGCAGCAAGGGGCGTTCGAATGAAAAACTGTTTTTT; clone size: .; D gene: .; J gene: TRBJ1-4; V gene: TRBV27
CDR3 protein: CASSFARDEQYF; CDR3 DNA: TGTGCCAGCAGCTTTGCCAGGGACGAGCAGTACTTC; clone size: .; D gene: .; J gene: TRBJ2-7; V gene: TRBV7-9
CDR3 protein: CASSLGRDSPYEQYF; CDR3 DNA: TGTGCCAGCAGCTTGGGCCGGGACAGTCCCTACGAGCAGTACTTC; clone size: once; D gene: TRBD1; J gene: TRBJ2-7; V gene: TRBV7-2
CDR3 protein: CASSEGDFSGNTIYF; CDR3 DNA: TGTGCCAGCAGCGAGGGGGATTTCTCTGGAAACACCATATATTTT; clone size: .; D gene: .; J gene: TRBJ1-3; V gene: TRBV9
CDR3 protein: CASSQGREGNQPQHF; CDR3 DNA: TGCGCCAGCAGCCAAGGCAGGGAAGGCAATCAGCCCCAGCATTTT; clone size: few; D gene: .; J gene: TRBJ1-5; V gene: TRBV4-3
CDR3 protein: CASSQVGSRVMNTEAFF; CDR3 DNA: TGTGCCAGCAGCCAAGTAGGCTCACGGGTCATGAACACTGAAGCTTTCTTT; clone size: .; D gene: .; J gene: TRBJ1-1; V gene: TRBV14
CDR3 protein: CASSLSVFGGHSAGHIQYF; CDR3 DNA: TGCGCCAGCAGCTTGTCTGTTTTTGGCGGACATTCAGCAGGGCACATTCAGTACTTC; clone size: .; D gene: .; J gene: TRBJ2-4; V gene: TRBV5-1
CDR3 protein: CASSVAEDTQYF; CDR3 DNA: TGTGCCAGCAGCGTAGCGGAGGATACGCAGTATTTT; clone size: .; D gene: .; J gene: TRBJ2-3; V gene: TRBV9
CDR3 protein: CASSSGTGHGYTF; CDR3 DNA: TGTGCCAGCAGTTCCGGGACTGGGCATGGCTACACCTTC; clone size: once; D gene: .; J gene: TRBJ1-2; V gene: TRBV27
CDR3 protein: CASSLPRTGNNEQFF; CDR3 DNA: TGTGCCAGCAGTTTACCCCGGACAGGAAACAATGAGCAGTTCTTC; clone size: .; D gene: TRBD1; J gene: TRBJ2-1; V gene: TRBV27
CDR3 protein: CASSLGGGAGGMGNYGYTF; CDR3 DNA: TGTGCCAGCAGCTTAGGTGGAGGGGCAGGGGGCATGGGCAACTATGGCTACACCTTC; clone size: .; D gene: TRBD1; J gene: TRBJ1-2; V gene: TRBV13
CDR3 protein: CASSYSGAYEQYF; CDR3 DNA: TGTGCCAGCAGTTACTCTGGAGCCTACGAGCAGTACTTC; clone size: many; D gene: .; J gene: TRBJ2-7; V gene: TRBV6-5
CDR3 protein: CASKVDKNQETQYF; CDR3 DNA: TGTGCCAGCAAGGTGGACAAAAACCAAGAGACCCAGTACTTC; clone size: few; D gene: .; J gene: TRBJ2-5; V gene: TRBV2
CDR3 protein: CASSETGAQPQHF; CDR3 DNA: TGTGCCAGTAGTGAAACAGGGGCCCAGCCCCAGCATTTT; clone size: .; D gene: TRBD1; J gene: TRBJ1-5; V gene: TRBV19
CDR3 protein: CASSQRDRDTEAFF; CDR3 DNA: TGCGCCAGCAGCCAAAGGGACAGGGACACTGAAGCTTTCTTT; clone size: once; D gene: TRBD1; J gene: TRBJ1-1; V gene: TRBV4-1
CDR3 protein: CASSLGRNTEAFF; CDR3 DNA: TGTGCCAGCAGCTTAGGCAGGAACACTGAAGCTTTCTTT; clone size: .; D gene: .; J gene: TRBJ1-1; V gene: TRBV7-2